The rows below give T cell receptor beta chains drawn from one sample of a study of T-cell memory formation after mild COVID-19. TCRdb processed the 5' RACE reads anew with MiXCR; each CDR3 protein has one entry. The sample lists 470,000 or so distinct CDR3 sequences; 20% were seen once. Sequencing was carried out using PBMCs or a T cell subset sorted from them (not recorded which). Receptors originate from an adult woman who had mild COVID-19 (a few samples of this study predate the infection). Cell type and time point are not known. Both conserved end residues are part of each CDR3. The D gene is left open where the match is weak. Not all rows give a size; the values are once, few, many and, for expanded clones, a class.

v_call: TRBV7-2; j_call: TRBJ2-6; clone_size: .; d_call: TRBD1; cdr3_aa: CASLTGGSGANVLTF; cdr3_nt: TGTGCCAGCTTAACAGGGGGCTCTGGGGCCAACGTCCTGACTTTC
v_call: TRBV27; j_call: TRBJ2-5; clone_size: .; d_call: TRBD1; cdr3_aa: CASSSAPDRVGAQYF; cdr3_nt: TGTGCCAGCAGTTCCGCCCCGGACAGGGTGGGGGCCCAGTACTTC
v_call: TRBV7-3; j_call: TRBJ2-3; clone_size: few; d_call: TRBD2; cdr3_aa: CASSPWTSGRLSTDTQYF; cdr3_nt: TGTGCCAGCAGCCCATGGACTAGCGGGAGATTGAGCACAGATACGCAGTATTTT
v_call: TRBV11-2; j_call: TRBJ2-5; clone_size: .; d_call: .; cdr3_aa: CASSFSERFLETQYF; cdr3_nt: TGTGCCAGCAGCTTCTCGGAGCGATTTTTAGAGACCCAGTACTTC
v_call: TRBV7-8; j_call: TRBJ2-3; clone_size: .; d_call: .; cdr3_aa: CASSASRQGTDTQYF; cdr3_nt: TGTGCCAGCAGCGCATCTAGACAGGGCACAGATACGCAGTATTTT
v_call: TRBV28; j_call: TRBJ2-4; clone_size: .; d_call: TRBD2; cdr3_aa: CASSVLAGGPKNIQYF; cdr3_nt: TGTGCCAGCAGCGTACTAGCGGGGGGCCCTAAAAACATTCAGTACTTC
v_call: TRBV4-1; j_call: TRBJ2-3; clone_size: few; d_call: .; cdr3_aa: CASRDTGTSTDTQYF; cdr3_nt: TGCGCCAGCAGGGACACCGGGACAAGCACAGATACGCAGTATTTT
v_call: TRBV19; j_call: TRBJ2-3; clone_size: few; d_call: TRBD1; cdr3_aa: CASSMVGQGNPDTQYF; cdr3_nt: TGTGCCAGTAGTATGGTCGGACAGGGGAATCCAGATACGCAGTATTTT
v_call: TRBV12-3/TRBV12-4; j_call: TRBJ1-2; clone_size: few; d_call: .; cdr3_aa: CASSPAVRGGMGYTF; cdr3_nt: TGTGCCAGCAGTCCCGCGGTTAGGGGGGGCATGGGCTACACCTTC
v_call: TRBV12-3/TRBV12-4; j_call: TRBJ2-1; clone_size: few; d_call: .; cdr3_aa: CASSLTVSTYNEQFF; cdr3_nt: TGTGCCAGCAGTTTAACGGTTTCCACCTACAATGAGCAGTTCTTC
v_call: TRBV9; j_call: TRBJ2-3; clone_size: .; d_call: .; cdr3_aa: CASSVLTESTDTQYF; cdr3_nt: TGTGCCAGCAGCGTTTTGACGGAAAGCACAGATACGCAGTATTTT
v_call: TRBV19; j_call: TRBJ2-7; clone_size: .; d_call: .; cdr3_aa: CATQSGRGYEQYF; cdr3_nt: TGTGCCACCCAGTCCGGGCGTGGTTACGAGCAGTACTTC
v_call: TRBV18; j_call: TRBJ2-7; clone_size: .; d_call: .; cdr3_aa: CASSSPTAPYEQYF; cdr3_nt: TGTGCCAGCTCATCCCCTACAGCCCCCTACGAGCAGTACTTC
v_call: TRBV12-3/TRBV12-4; j_call: TRBJ1-3; clone_size: few; d_call: .; cdr3_aa: CASRLSGSGNTIYF; cdr3_nt: TGTGCCAGCAGATTGTCCGGCTCTGGAAACACCATATATTTT
v_call: TRBV12-3/TRBV12-4; j_call: TRBJ1-5; clone_size: many; d_call: TRBD1; cdr3_aa: CASRRQGSNQPQHF; cdr3_nt: TGTGCCAGCAGGCGACAGGGGAGCAATCAGCCCCAGCATTTT
v_call: TRBV29-1; j_call: TRBJ2-1; clone_size: few; d_call: .; cdr3_aa: CSVEAGQPDSYNEQFF; cdr3_nt: TGCAGCGTTGAAGCAGGGCAGCCCGACTCCTACAATGAGCAGTTCTTC
v_call: TRBV2; j_call: TRBJ1-1; clone_size: few; d_call: .; cdr3_aa: CASRDTGVEAFF; cdr3_nt: TGTGCCAGCAGAGACACAGGAGTTGAAGCTTTCTTT
v_call: TRBV3-1; j_call: TRBJ1-1; clone_size: few; d_call: .; cdr3_aa: CASSPPTANTEAFF; cdr3_nt: TGTGCCAGCAGCCCGCCGACAGCGAACACTGAAGCTTTCTTT
v_call: TRBV29-1; j_call: TRBJ2-1; clone_size: few; d_call: TRBD2; cdr3_aa: CSVVRGERGYEQFF; cdr3_nt: TGCAGCGTTGTAAGGGGCGAGCGGGGCTATGAGCAGTTCTTC
v_call: TRBV5-6; j_call: TRBJ2-5; clone_size: few; d_call: TRBD2; cdr3_aa: CASSWGLAGPRETQYF; cdr3_nt: TGTGCCAGCAGCTGGGGGCTAGCGGGGCCCCGAGAGACCCAGTACTTC
v_call: TRBV12-3/TRBV12-4; j_call: TRBJ2-1; clone_size: few; d_call: .; cdr3_aa: CASTGEALYNEQFF; cdr3_nt: TGTGCCAGCACCGGGGAGGCCCTTTACAATGAGCAGTTCTTC
v_call: TRBV4-3; j_call: TRBJ1-3; clone_size: few; d_call: .; cdr3_aa: CASSQVEGPGNTIYF; cdr3_nt: TGCGCCAGCAGCCAAGTAGAAGGACCTGGAAACACCATATATTTT
v_call: TRBV4-2; j_call: TRBJ2-7; clone_size: few; d_call: TRBD1; cdr3_aa: CASSQPDRGRQEQYF; cdr3_nt: TGTGCCAGCAGCCAGCCGGACAGGGGGCGGCAAGAGCAGTACTTC
v_call: TRBV24-1; j_call: TRBJ2-2; clone_size: .; d_call: .; cdr3_aa: CATKPGGGSGELFF; cdr3_nt: TGTGCCACCAAACCGGGCGGCGGTTCCGGGGAGCTGTTTTTT
v_call: TRBV10-3; j_call: TRBJ1-4; clone_size: .; d_call: .; cdr3_aa: CAISESMGDLNEKLFF; cdr3_nt: TGTGCCATCAGTGAGTCGATGGGGGATCTTAATGAAAAACTGTTTTTT
v_call: TRBV7-9; j_call: TRBJ1-2; clone_size: .; d_call: .; cdr3_aa: CASSLVQSGMGYGYTF; cdr3_nt: TGTGCCAGCAGCTTAGTTCAATCGGGGATGGGCTATGGCTACACCTTC
v_call: TRBV29-1; j_call: TRBJ2-5; clone_size: .; d_call: .; cdr3_aa: CSVMDTPGETQYF; cdr3_nt: TGCAGCGTCATGGACACCCCGGGGGAGACCCAGTACTTC
v_call: TRBV9; j_call: TRBJ1-5; clone_size: .; d_call: .; cdr3_aa: CASTPGYSNQPQHF; cdr3_nt: TGTGCCAGCACCCCGGGTTATAGCAATCAGCCCCAGCATTTT
v_call: TRBV12-3/TRBV12-4; j_call: TRBJ2-1; clone_size: .; d_call: TRBD2; cdr3_aa: CASSLLTSLQGAYNEQFF; cdr3_nt: TGTGCCAGCAGTTTGTTGACTAGCCTCCAAGGGGCCTACAATGAGCAGTTCTTC
v_call: TRBV2; j_call: TRBJ1-2; clone_size: .; d_call: .; cdr3_aa: CASSERTVVYTF; cdr3_nt: TGTGCCAGCAGTGAGAGGACAGTGGTCTACACCTTC
v_call: TRBV20-1; j_call: TRBJ1-2; clone_size: few; d_call: TRBD1; cdr3_aa: CSARDRVSSGYTF; cdr3_nt: TGCAGTGCTAGGGACAGGGTGTCATCCGGCTACACCTTC
v_call: TRBV19; j_call: TRBJ2-1; clone_size: few; d_call: TRBD1; cdr3_aa: CASSIWDRGNEQFF; cdr3_nt: TGTGCCAGTAGTATTTGGGACAGGGGGAATGAGCAGTTCTTC
v_call: TRBV15; j_call: TRBJ2-1; clone_size: .; d_call: .; cdr3_aa: CATSNGASNEQFF; cdr3_nt: TGTGCCACCAGCAACGGGGCCTCCAATGAGCAGTTCTTC
v_call: TRBV28; j_call: TRBJ2-7; clone_size: .; d_call: TRBD2; cdr3_aa: CASRDRDYYEQYF; cdr3_nt: TGTGCCAGCAGGGACCGGGACTACTACGAGCAGTACTTC
v_call: TRBV30; j_call: TRBJ1-2; clone_size: .; d_call: .; cdr3_aa: CAWGDIRGSYTF; cdr3_nt: TGTGCCTGGGGTGACATAAGAGGTAGCTACACCTTC
v_call: TRBV2; j_call: TRBJ1-1; clone_size: .; d_call: .; cdr3_aa: CASWGPRNTEAFF; cdr3_nt: TGTGCCAGCTGGGGACCGAGGAACACTGAAGCTTTCTTT
v_call: TRBV10-3; j_call: TRBJ2-3; clone_size: .; d_call: .; cdr3_aa: CAISPTGSTDTQYF; cdr3_nt: TGTGCCATCAGCCCAACGGGAAGCACAGATACGCAGTATTTT
v_call: TRBV6-1; j_call: TRBJ1-5; clone_size: .; d_call: .; cdr3_aa: CASINRALTDSNQPQHF; cdr3_nt: TGTGCCAGCATTAACAGGGCACTCACCGATAGCAATCAGCCCCAGCATTTT
v_call: TRBV5-5; j_call: TRBJ1-4; clone_size: .; d_call: .; cdr3_aa: CASSFTGSTNEKLFF; cdr3_nt: TGTGCCAGCAGCTTCACAGGGTCCACTAATGAAAAACTGTTTTTT
v_call: TRBV19; j_call: TRBJ2-2; clone_size: few; d_call: .; cdr3_aa: CASSISRNTGELFF; cdr3_nt: TGTGCCAGTAGTATTTCTCGGAACACCGGGGAGCTGTTTTTT
v_call: TRBV9; j_call: TRBJ2-3; clone_size: few; d_call: .; cdr3_aa: CASSVYGVEDTQYF; cdr3_nt: TGTGCCAGCAGCGTTTACGGGGTGGAAGATACGCAGTATTTT
v_call: TRBV11-3; j_call: TRBJ2-1; clone_size: .; d_call: .; cdr3_aa: CASAKGGGHYNEQFF; cdr3_nt: TGTGCCAGCGCGAAAGGCGGGGGACACTACAATGAGCAGTTCTTC
v_call: TRBV29-1; j_call: TRBJ2-2; clone_size: .; d_call: TRBD2; cdr3_aa: CSVRLAGGRTGTTGELFF; cdr3_nt: TGCAGCGTGAGGCTAGCGGGAGGACGGACGGGAACCACCGGGGAGCTGTTTTTT
v_call: TRBV6-2/TRBV6-3; j_call: TRBJ1-4; clone_size: .; d_call: .; cdr3_aa: CASYTDSGEKLFF; cdr3_nt: TGTGCCAGCTATACCGACAGCGGTGAAAAACTGTTTTTT
v_call: TRBV29-1; j_call: TRBJ1-2; clone_size: few; d_call: .; cdr3_aa: CSVQTAGILYGYTF; cdr3_nt: TGCAGCGTTCAGACCGCAGGGATACTTTATGGCTACACCTTC